This T cell receptor (beta chain) derives from a study of CD8 T cells in ankylosing spondylitis. Comment on this clonotype: Its specificity is not known.

This CDR3 is 17 amino acids long. The V gene end was trimmed by 0 bases and the J gene end by 5 bases; junction bases not matched to a gene: 6. CDR1 and CDR2 (germline): MNHEY, SVGEGT. Study findings and constraints: With a CD8+ phenotype, disease-linked clones were relatively rare in peripheral blood. Fewer than ten highly homologous variants made up a TCR beta motif, and this motif appeared characteristic of ankylosing spondylitis blood.

Using quantitative 5'-RACE with molecular barcodes, the authors made TCR beta libraries. TCRdb ran MiXCR on the 5' RACE reads and lists one entry per CDR3 protein. The sample has 350,000 to 450,000 distinct CDR3 sequences, more than 20% seen once. The sequence came from a male donor with ankylosing spondylitis or in good health (not recorded which). V and J are TRBV6-2 or TRBV6-3 and TRBJ2-3; TRBD2 agrees at 12 bases. Sequencing was done on a sample of blood, either unsorted or a sorted T cell fraction (not recorded which). The CDR3 sequence is CASSYSRTSGVEDTQYF. The DNA for the CDR3 is TGTGCCAGCAGTTACTCGAGGACTAGCGGGGTTGAAGATACGCAGTATTTT.